This T cell receptor (beta chain) was sequenced for a study of Ad26.COV2.S vaccination and SARS-CoV-2 variants. Study findings and constraints: Similar non-spike TCR breadth was observed in recipients of vaccine and of placebo.

Sequencing used immunoSEQ multiplex PCR; TCRdb keeps in-frame clones, though not all of them. This repertoire shows roughly 180,000 clones, around 85% found once; its top ten account for roughly 6%. About this clone: The antigen remains undetermined.

V was trimmed by 5 bases and J by 5 bases, leaving 19 bases between them. CDR1 is SGHVS, CDR2 FQNEAQ, per germline. This CDR3 has 15 residues. The sequences come from peripheral blood, collected after recovery from COVID-19. The sequence derives from a human donor who had recovered from COVID-19. V usage is TRBV7-8 and J usage is TRBJ2-7; no definite D call. Here the CDR3 DNA reads TGTGCCAGCAGCCACCGCCTAGGCCTGGGGAACGAGCAGTACTTC. Residues: CASSHRLGLGNEQYF.